This entry is about one TCR beta chain. Its antigen is currently unknown. Each donor was a Caucasian adult residing in Nashville, Tennessee. Original analysis: Filtering differed for immunoSEQ, which gave only junction sequences without quality scores. TCRdb's copy holds only in-frame clones and misses some; the assay was immunoSEQ multiplex PCR. V and J calls and clone size are as listed in that table; D and trimming were resolved from the DNA. This sample has around 200,000 clones, with roughly 93% found just once. The sample originates from a study of shared clonotypes between healthy human individuals. Study findings and constraints: Around 4.7% of naive CD4 clonotypes were shared across a few donors. Richness estimates generally favored naive over memory subsets.

This TCR came from a woman aged 25 to 39 in good health. The specimen sequenced was naive CD4+ T cells sorted from blood. Documented subset: CD45RA+ positively selected.

CDR3: CASSKGRDRKNSPLHF. Here the CDR3 DNA reads TGTGCCAGCAGCAAGGGCCGGGACAGGAAAAATTCACCCCTCCACTTT. V and J are TRBV9 and TRBJ1-6, with 8 bases aligning to TRBD1. The CDR3 extends over 16 amino acids. CDR1 is SGDLS, CDR2 YYNGEE, per germline. With 4 bases clipped from V and 7 bases from J, the junction kept 10 bases outside the gene matches.